These 21 T cell receptor beta chains were all obtained from the same sample, sequenced in a study of cytomegalovirus exposure and HLA in healthy donors. Researchers ran the PCR with 60 Vbeta and 13 Jbeta primers. Repertoires were generated with immunoSEQ multiplex PCR, while TCRdb's copy carries only in-frame clones and drops some. Of about 140,000 clones in the sample, roughly 80% are singletons; the top ten hold under 6%. Sequencing was done on a sample of PBMCs. These TCRs come from a man aged 40-49 years in good health and CMV-seronegative.

This clone was seen a few times. The chain has TRBV6-6 and TRBJ2-7; tentatively, D is TRBD1 (6 bases). The CDR3 runs 12 residues. The V end was cut by 6 bases, the J end by 4 bases, with 10 bases between. Germline CDR1 is MNHNY and CDR2 is SVGAGI (reference sequence). The CDR3 sequence: CASRITGYEQYF. Here the CDR3 DNA reads TGTGCCAGCAGAATCACAGGGTACGAGCAGTACTTC.

The chain links TRBV5-1 to TRBJ1-6; D not certain. V gave up 4 bases and J gave up 8 bases, with 16 bases separating them. This CDR3 region has 15 residues. Germline loops: CDR1 SGHRS, CDR2 YFSETQ. CDR3: CASSPFMAQDSPLHF. The CDR3 DNA follows: TGCGCCAGCAGCCCCTTTATGGCTCAGGATTCACCCCTCCACTTT.

This clone was found once. The rearrangement joins TRBV10-1 to TRBJ2-2, with TRBD2 identical over 15 bases. The CDR3 is 18 amino acids. V lost 4 bases to trimming and J lost 0 bases; unmatched junction nucleotides: 3. Per the germline V gene, CDR1 is WNHNN and CDR2 is SYGVQD (reference sequence). This chain's CDR3 is CASSGGLAGGPNTGELFF. The CDR3 bases are TGCGCCAGCAGTGGGGGACTAGCGGGGGGCCCGAACACCGGGGAGCTGTTTTTT.

The J gene is TRBJ2-1, the V gene TRBV27, with D possibly TRBD1 on 6 matching bases. Germline V CDR1 and CDR2: MNHEY, SMNVEV (reference sequence). CDR3 size: 16 residues. V lost 5 bases, J lost 2 bases, and 16 bases lay in between. This CDR3 is CASSDPYRDAYNEQFF. The CDR3 nucleotides read TGTGCCAGCAGTGACCCCTACAGGGATGCCTACAATGAGCAGTTCTTC.

V gene TRBV7-2 combines with J gene TRBJ2-3; TRBD1 agrees at 7 bases. Germline values: CDR1 SGHTA, CDR2 FQGNSA. Trimming cost V 5 bases and J 4 bases; bases outside gene matches: 21. The CDR3 covers 19 residues. Written as DNA, the CDR3 is TGTGCCAGCAGCACACCCTGGACCGGGACAGAGTCCGGGGCAGATACGCAGTATTTT. Protein product: CASSTPWTGTESGADTQYF.

Only one count was recorded for this clone. The V gene is TRBV28, the J gene TRBJ2-5, with 9 bases identical to TRBD1. Germline-derived CDR1 and CDR2 are MDHEN and SYDVKM. With 4 bases clipped from V and 3 bases from J, the junction kept 6 bases outside the gene matches. The CDR3 runs 15 residues. This CDR3 reads CASSYTGGLEETQYF. Written as DNA, the CDR3 is TGTGCCAGCAGTTACACAGGGGGCTTAGAAGAGACCCAGTACTTC.

The chain couples TRBV14 to TRBJ2-1; D remains unclear. The V and J ends lost 1 base and 0 bases respectively, with 13 bases between them. Germline lookup yields CDR1 SGHDN and CDR2 FVKESK. This CDR3 has 17 residues. This chain's CDR3 is CASSQVSKLSSYNEQFF. CDR3 DNA: TGTGCCAGCAGCCAAGTCTCAAAGCTGAGCTCCTACAATGAGCAGTTCTTC.

V and J are TRBV27 and TRBJ1-5; D ambiguous. Germline CDR1 is MNHEY and CDR2 is SMNVEV (reference sequence). This CDR3 comprises 12 residues. Trimming removed 6 bases from V and 4 bases from J, with 7 bases in between. The CDR3 DNA follows: TGTGCCAGCAGCCCGAGGAATCAGCCCCAGCATTTT. This translates into CASSPRNQPQHF.

V usage is TRBV19 and J usage is TRBJ2-2, with a tentative D call TRBD2 (6 bases). The V and J ends lost 4 bases and 2 bases respectively, with 8 bases between them. From germline, CDR1 is LNHDA and CDR2 SQIVND (reference sequence). CDR3 length: 14 residues. The CDR3 nucleotides are TGTGCCAGTAGTAGCGGGGCCAACACCGGGGAGCTGTTTTTT. This encodes CASSSGANTGELFF.

The chain combines TRBV6-5 with TRBJ1-2; D might be TRBD1 (5 bases). The germline V gene has CDR1 MNHEY and CDR2 SVGAGI. V was trimmed by 2 bases and J by 2 bases, leaving 12 bases between them. The CDR3 spans 15 residues. The CDR3 loop is CASSYGAGANYGYTF. The DNA for the CDR3 is TGTGCCAGCAGTTACGGGGCAGGAGCGAACTATGGCTACACCTTC.

The chain links TRBV7-2 to TRBJ1-1, with D tentatively TRBD1 (5 bases). Germline-derived CDR1 and CDR2 are SGHTA and FQGNSA. The V gene lost 4 bases and the J gene lost 0 bases, with 12 bases spanning the gap. The CDR3 runs 15 residues. The CDR3 reads CASSSLRGMNTEAFF. CDR3 sequence (DNA): TGTGCCAGCAGCTCACTGCGGGGGATGAACACTGAAGCTTTCTTT.

This CDR3 is CASKGDGRGHYGYTF. CDR3 nucleotides: TGTGCCAGCAAGGGGGATGGCAGGGGCCACTATGGCTACACCTTC. V usage is TRBV25-1 and J usage is TRBJ1-2; D might be TRBD1 (6 bases). The ends were cut back, 7 bases at V and 3 bases at J, with 18 bases in the middle. CDR1 MGHDK and CDR2 SYGVNS come from the germline V gene. The CDR3 has 15 residues.

V gene TRBV10-1 combines with J gene TRBJ1-5; D may be TRBD1 (6 bases). The CDR3 is 12 amino acids. Germline V lookup: CDR1 WNHNN, CDR2 SYGVQD (reference sequence). V was clipped by 6 bases and J by 6 bases, with 9 bases between them. This CDR3 is CASSQGSQPQHF. The CDR3 nucleotides read TGCGCCAGCAGCCAGGGGTCTCAGCCCCAGCATTTT.

The chain links TRBV5-1 to TRBJ1-1; 12 nucleotides line up with TRBD1. The CDR3 contains 16 residues. Germline CDR1 is SGHRS and CDR2 is YFSETQ. J was trimmed by 5 bases and V by 5 bases; bases with no gene match: 10. CDR3 nucleotides: TGCGCCAGCAGGTCCCGGGACAGGGGGCGTAGAACTGAAGCTTTCTTT. This encodes CASRSRDRGRRTEAFF.

The rearrangement joins TRBV29-1 to TRBJ1-1, with a weak D call TRBD1 (6 bases). Germline lookup yields CDR1 SQVTM and CDR2 ANQGSEA. Trimming pared 6 bases from V and 6 bases from J, leaving 20 bases between. The CDR3 spans 14 residues. This chain's CDR3 is CSVGGQGLIPEAFF. In nucleotides, the CDR3 is TGCAGCGTGGGGGGGCAGGGTTTGATCCCTGAAGCTTTCTTT.

About this clone: A read error may account for a junction end that differs from germline. This sample includes further DNA sequences coding for the same CDR3. The gene calls are TRBV6-1 and TRBJ1-6, with 8 bases matching TRBD1. CDR1 is MNHNS, CDR2 SASEGT, per germline. The CDR3 consists of 14 residues. CDR3 region: CASETGVQNSPLHF. The CDR3 DNA is TGTGCCAGCGAGACAGGGGTACAGAATTCCCCCCTCCACTTT.

In its sample, this clone was seen once. The chain is built from TRBV6-5 and TRBJ1-1, with 9 bases matching TRBD1. V lost 6 bases, J lost 4 bases, and 6 bases stayed unmatched. This CDR3 region has 14 residues. Looked up from germline, CDR1 is MNHEY and CDR2 is SVGAGI. CDR3 protein: CASRWTGVPTEAFF. CDR3 DNA sequence: TGTGCCAGCAGGTGGACAGGGGTACCCACTGAAGCTTTCTTT.

The chain carries TRBV30 and TRBJ1-2, with 7 nucleotides matching TRBD1. Germline loops: CDR1 GTSNPN, CDR2 SVGIG (reference sequence). The length of the CDR3 is 15 residues. V was pared by 7 bases and J by 4 bases, with 15 bases of the junction left unmatched. CDR3: CAFEGAQLGSYGYTF. In DNA form, the CDR3 reads TGTGCCTTCGAGGGGGCTCAACTGGGTAGCTATGGCTACACCTTC.

The chain couples TRBV27 to TRBJ2-1; the match to TRBD2 covers 7 bases. The CDR3 length is 14 residues. The trim removed 8 bases at V and 1 base at J, leaving 5 bases unmatched. Germline CDR1 MNHEY, CDR2 SMNVEV (reference sequence). The CDR3, as DNA: TGTGCCAGCGAAGGTAGCGGGTCCTACAATGAGCAGTTCTTC. Encoded protein: CASEGSGSYNEQFF.

The chain couples TRBV6-1 to TRBJ1-5, with TRBD1 matching over 7 bases. V gave up 3 bases and J gave up 4 bases; unmatched junction bases: 0. The CDR3 length is 13 residues. The germline gives CDR1 MNHNS, CDR2 SASEGT. The CDR3 sequence is CASSDRGNQPQHF. In DNA form, the CDR3 reads TGTGCCAGCAGTGACAGGGGGAATCAGCCCCAGCATTTT.

J is TRBJ1-2 and V is TRBV7-9; D might be TRBD1 (5 bases). V shed 2 bases and J shed 0 bases, with 19 bases lying between them. Germline assignment: CDR1 SEHNR and CDR2 FQNEAQ (reference sequence). The CDR3 is 18 amino acids. The CDR3 DNA reads TGTGCCAGCAGCTTATGGGGGGATGGCCCTGGCACTAACTATGGCTACACCTTC. Protein: CASSLWGDGPGTNYGYTF.